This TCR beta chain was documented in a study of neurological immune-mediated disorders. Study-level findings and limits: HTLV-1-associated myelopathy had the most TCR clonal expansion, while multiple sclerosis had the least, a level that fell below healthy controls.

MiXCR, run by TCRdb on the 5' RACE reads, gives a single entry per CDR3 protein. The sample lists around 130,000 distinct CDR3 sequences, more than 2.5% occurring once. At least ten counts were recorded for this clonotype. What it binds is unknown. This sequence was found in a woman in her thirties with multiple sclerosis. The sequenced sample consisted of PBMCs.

The CDR3, as DNA: TGTGCCACCGAAATAAAGGAGACTCGCACCGGGGAGCTGTTTTTT. Protein: CATEIKETRTGELFF. V gene TRBV15 combines with J gene TRBJ2-2, with D unclear. Germline CDR1 is LNHNV and CDR2 is YYDKDF (reference sequence). CDR3 length: 15 residues. Trimming cost V 8 bases and J 4 bases, with 17 bases left between them.